Listed here are 23 T cell receptor beta chains from one sample, sequenced in a study of tumor-infiltrating lymphocytes in primary liver carcinoma. The researchers produced TCR beta cDNA from around 0.5 ug total RNA with a constant-region primer. Three nested multiplex PCR rounds of slightly modified ARM-PCR generated TCR beta libraries. It was with TRBV1-TRBV30 forward primers and a C-beta reverse primer that the first two PCR rounds were run, at roughly 11 cycles each. TCRdb itself ran the multiplex PCR reads through MiXCR, one entry per CDR3 protein. The sample yields under 200,000 distinct CDR3 sequences, about 85% seen once. Both RNA and DNA were isolated together from about 21-30 mg of bulk tissue that had not been sorted. Sequences were obtained from tumor tissue from primary liver carcinoma. The receptors were gathered from a man between 40 and 49 years old with primary liver carcinoma and hepatitis B virus infection.

The CDR3: CASSLMSSGRETQYF. CDR3 sequence (DNA): TGTGCCAGTAGCCTTATGAGCTCGGGGCGAGAGACCCAGTACTTC. The chain recombines TRBV6-5 with TRBJ2-5; either TRBD1 or TRBD2 may supply D (5 bases each). The CDR3 sequence is 15 residues long. CDR1 is MNHEY and CDR2 is SVGAGI in the germline V gene. With 9 bases removed from V and 4 bases from J, the gap between germline ends came to 21 bases.

Turning to this clonotype: One end of the junction fails to match germline, which may point to a read error. This chain joins TRBV7-4 and TRBJ2-3; TRBD2 matches 7 bases. Germline V CDR1 and CDR2: SGHVT, SQSDAQ. CDR3 size: 14 residues. The CDR3 DNA reads TGCGCCAGCATCTTGGAGGGAGGGTTGGATACGCAGTATTTT. Residues: CASILEGGLDTQYF.

This clonotype was seen many times. The rearrangement uses TRBV5-1 and TRBJ2-7, with D hard to call. The CDR3 covers 13 residues. Trimming shortened V by 0 bases and J by 1 base, and 5 bases separated the two germline ends. Germline V gene lookup returns CDR1 SGHRS and CDR2 YFSETQ. The CDR3, as DNA: TGCGCCAGCAGCTTGGTGACGTCCTACGAGCAGTACTTC. Translating it yields CASSLVTSYEQYF.

The rearrangement joins TRBV4-3 to TRBJ1-5; possible D gene TRBD1, 5 bases. The CDR3 has 15 residues. Trimming pared 1 base from V and 16 bases from J, leaving 23 bases between. Germline values: CDR1 LGHNA, CDR2 YSLEER. The CDR3 sequence: CASSQVWGLNQPLHF. The DNA for the CDR3 is TGCGCCAGCAGCCAAGTCTGGGGCCTCAATCAGCCCCTTCATTTT.

Notes on this clonotype: A read error may be the cause here, since a much bigger clone is one base away. No conserved phenylalanine or tryptophan ends this CDR3, so it is likely a read error. This chain joins TRBV2 and TRBJ1-5; a possible D gene is TRBD1 (5 bases). Trimming stripped 6 bases from V and 0 bases from J, with 9 bases between. This CDR3 has 14 residues. In germline, CDR1 is SNHLY, CDR2 FYNNEI. The CDR3 bases are TGTGCCAGCAGGGACATGTATAGCAATCAGCCCCAGCATATT. This sequence encodes CASRDMYSNQPQHI.

A note on this clonotype: This may be a read error: a much more frequent sequence differs by one nucleotide. This rearrangement joins TRBV30 to TRBJ2-1; the match to TRBD2 covers 11 bases. J lost 7 bases, V lost 4 bases, and 12 bases had no gene match. CDR3 length: 16 amino acids. Per germline, CDR1 GTSNPN and CDR2 SVGIG (reference sequence). This CDR3 reads CAWNVWRLAGMNEQFF. CDR3 DNA sequence: TGTGCCTGGAATGTATGGAGACTAGCGGGAATGAATGAGCAGTTCTTC.

The V call is TRBV28, the J call TRBJ2-4; TRBD2 might be the D (5 bases). The germline V and J ends were trimmed by 3 bases and 6 bases, with 21 bases remaining between them. The CDR3 contains 17 residues. CDR1 MDHEN and CDR2 SYDVKM come from the germline V gene. The CDR3 is CASSFSSSGISRNIQYF. The CDR3 nucleotides are TGTGCCAGCAGTTTTTCGTCTTCCGGGATCTCCAGAAACATTCAGTACTTC.

This clonotype is a singleton in its sample. The junction differs from germline at one of its ends, possibly a read error. The J gene is TRBJ2-3, the V gene TRBV6-1, with D maybe TRBD2 (6 bases). The germline V gene has CDR1 MNHNS and CDR2 SASEGT. The CDR3 sequence is 15 residues long. DNA of the CDR3: TGTGCCAGCAGAGACGACAGAGGGCCGGGAGATACGCGGTATTTT. Residues: CASRDDRGPGDTRYF.

This clonotype was detected many times. The rearrangement joins TRBV28 to TRBJ2-1; possible D gene TRBD2, 5 bases. Trimming cost V 6 bases and J 7 bases, with 19 bases left between them. Germline assignment: CDR1 MDHEN and CDR2 SYDVKM. The CDR3 runs 15 residues. The CDR3 sequence: CASRTDLTSGNEQFF. CDR3 DNA sequence: TGTGCCAGCAGAACGGACTTAACATCGGGTAATGAGCAGTTCTTC.

The chain uses TRBV6-5 and TRBJ2-2; D is ambiguous. Germline assignment: CDR1 MNHEY and CDR2 SVGAGI. The CDR3 runs to 12 residues. Trimming shortened V by 2 bases and J by 3 bases, and 1 base separated the two germline ends. The chain's CDR3 is CASSYHTGELFF. The DNA for the CDR3 is TGTGCCAGCAGTTACCACACCGGGGAGCTGTTTTTT.

For this clonotype: A read error may explain this, as a much larger clone is one base away. Without the conserved terminal phenylalanine or tryptophan, this CDR3 likely stems from a read error. The chain recombines TRBV24-1 with TRBJ2-2; 8 bases agree with TRBD2. Germline V gives CDR1 KGHDR, CDR2 SFDVKD. The CDR3 is made up of 15 amino acids. The V and J ends lost 6 bases and 4 bases, in that order; junction bases with no gene match: 6. CDR3 amino acids: CATSSQREPTGELFS. The CDR3 coding sequence is TGTGCCACCAGTTCTCAGCGGGAGCCCACCGGGGAGCTGTTTTCT.

Of note for this clonotype: Germline is not matched at one junction end, which may reflect a read error. The V gene is TRBV6-2 or TRBV6-3, the J gene TRBJ2-1; no definite D call. There are 15 residues in the CDR3. Germline V gene data show CDR1 as MNHEY and CDR2 as SVGEGT. The CDR3: CASSYEIVRYNELFF. The CDR3 region has the DNA TGTGCCAGCAGTTATGAGATCGTTCGCTATAATGAGCTGTTCTTC.

This chain joins TRBV6-2 or TRBV6-3 and TRBJ2-6, with a weak D call TRBD2 (6 bases). Germline V lookup: CDR1 MNHEY, CDR2 SVGEGT. The CDR3 consists of 17 residues. Trimming shortened V by 7 bases and J by 2 bases, and 18 bases separated the two germline ends. The CDR3 spells CASISGGVLPGANVLTF. In DNA, the CDR3 is TGTGCCAGCATCTCCGGAGGGGTGTTACCTGGGGCCAACGTCCTGACTTTC.

Comment on this clonotype: Sequence at one end of the junction differs from germline and may be a read error. The CDR3 sequence is CTSNQDDTETQYF. Written as DNA, the CDR3 is TGCACCAGCAACCAAGACGACACAGAGACCCAGTACTTC. V and J are TRBV4-1 and TRBJ2-5; D remains unclear. Per germline, CDR1 MGHRA and CDR2 YSYEKL. The CDR3 runs to 13 residues.

About this clonotype itself: This likely comes from a read error, as the CDR3 has no conserved phenylalanine or tryptophan at its end. V and J are TRBV5-4 and TRBJ1-2; no clear D. The CDR3 is made up of 14 amino acids. Germline CDR1 is SGHNT and CDR2 is YYREEE (reference sequence). The CDR3 sequence: CASSLIESSYGYTI. In DNA, the CDR3 is TGTGCGAGCAGCTTGATTGAATCTTCATATGGCTACACCATC.

A note on this clonotype: One end of the junction is discordant with germline, which a read error may explain. This chain connects TRBV29-1 to TRBJ1-3; D gene ambiguous. CDR1 is SQVTM and CDR2 is ANQGSEA in the germline V gene. The CDR3 contains 14 residues. This chain's CDR3 is CSVPLQHSGNIIYF. In DNA, the CDR3 is TGCAGCGTTCCTCTACAGCACTCGGGAAACATCATATATTTT. Based on the CDR3 plus reference TRBV29-1 and TRBJ1-3, the full variable domain is SAVISQKPSRDICQRGTSLTIQCQVDSQVTMMFWYRQQPGQSLTLIATANQGSEATYESGFVIDKFPISRPNLTFSTLTVSNMSPEDSSIYLCSVPLQHSGNIIYFGEGSWLTVV.

The V and J genes are TRBV6-2 or TRBV6-3 and TRBJ1-1; the match to TRBD1 covers 7 bases. Trimming at V came to 3 bases and at J to 2 bases, leaving 6 bases not matched to a gene. Germline CDR1 MNHEY, CDR2 SVGEGT. CDR3 size: 15 residues. CDR3 bases: TGTGCCAGCAGTTATAGACAGGGAAAAAACACTGAAGCTTTCTTT. Translated, it gives CASSYRQGKNTEAFF.

This clonotype was seen repeatedly, ten times or more. This sequence joins TRBV28 and TRBJ2-7; D may be TRBD1 (5 bases). This CDR3 is built from 13 residues. The germline gives CDR1 MDHEN, CDR2 SYDVKM. V lost 6 bases, J lost 0 bases, and 9 bases lay in between. The CDR3 reads CASSIDSSYEQYF. The CDR3 region has the DNA TGTGCCAGCAGCATCGACAGCTCCTACGAGCAGTACTTC.

This rearrangement joins TRBV29-1 to TRBJ2-3; D remains unclear. The end of the DNA is better explained by TRBJ1-5, so the J call may be wrong. CDR3 size: 14 residues. Germline CDR1 SQVTM, CDR2 ANQGSEA. The CDR3 DNA follows: TGCAGCGTTGTAGGAGGTAGTTGTGCAGATACGCAGCATTTT. It is translated as CSVVGGSCADTQHF.

As concerns this clonotype: The junction departs from germline at one end; a sequencing error may be responsible. The rearrangement links TRBV12-3 or TRBV12-4 to TRBJ2-3; D possibly corresponds to TRBD2 (6 bases). The CDR3 runs 15 residues. The CDR3: CASTPSRGMGDTQYF. The CDR3 DNA is TGCGCCAGCACCCCTAGTCGGGGGATGGGAGATACGCAATATTTT.

This clonotype has only one observation. The chain couples TRBV29-1 to TRBJ1-2; TRBD1 is a possible D gene (5 bases). V lost 6 bases to trimming and J lost 8 bases, with 13 bases between them. This CDR3 is 11 amino acids long. Germline-derived CDR1 and CDR2 are SQVTM and ANQGSEA. The DNA for the CDR3 is TGCAGCGTCGGTGAGGGGAAAGGCTACACCTTC. As protein: CSVGEGKGYTF.

This clonotype was counted many times. V usage is TRBV28 and J usage is TRBJ2-7; D is possibly TRBD1 (6 bases). Trimming cost V 5 bases and J 5 bases, with 28 bases left between them. This CDR3 region has 18 residues. Germline CDR1 is MDHEN and CDR2 is SYDVKM. In DNA form, the CDR3 reads TGTGCCAGCAGTACCCCAACAGGGTTCGGGTGGTTTGTCGACGAGCAGTACTTC. It translates to CASSTPTGFGWFVDEQYF.

Comments on this clonotype: No conserved phenylalanine or tryptophan is present at the end of the CDR3, so a read error is the likely explanation. The V and J genes are TRBV10-3 and TRBJ2-3; 16 bases agree with TRBD2. The germline V gene encodes CDR1 ENHRY and CDR2 SYGVKD. V lost 7 bases to trimming and J lost 2 bases; unmatched junction nucleotides: 12. The CDR3 sequence is 19 residues long. The CDR3 loop is CAITGPGTSGRVDTDTQYI. The CDR3 DNA is TGTGCCATCACTGGACCCGGGACTAGCGGGAGGGTAGACACAGATACGCAGTATATT.